This entry lists 27 T cell receptor beta chains sequenced from one sample in a study of patients and donors after allogeneic stem cell transplantation (dated by TCRdb to 2020 to 2022). Library preparation employed RT-PCR. TCRdb lists the instrument as NextSeq 550. Clones were called with MiXCR by TCRdb after fastp trimmed the public reads at Q25, and only in-frame beta chains were retained. Each entry merges the rows of one CDR3 protein and shows their most common DNA and genes. This sample gives 400,000 to 450,000 distinct CDR3 sequences in total; about a sixth of them show up just once. Of the sample, less than 8.5% is held by the ten largest clones. The specimen sequenced was blood, either unsorted or a sorted T cell fraction (not recorded which). Receptors were obtained from a human donor who was either an allogeneic HSCT recipient or a stem cell or donor lymphocyte infusion donor (not recorded which). It is not recorded whose cells these are; they may come from a transplant donor.

This clonotype was counted between two and nine times. J is TRBJ1-6 and V is TRBV20-1, with 8 bases matching TRBD1. CDR1 DFQATT and CDR2 SNEGSKA come from the germline V gene (reference sequence). J was trimmed by 5 bases and V by 1 base; bases with no gene match: 7. The CDR3 covers 16 residues. CDR3 residues: CSARASGQGDNSPLHF. The CDR3 coding sequence is TGCAGTGCTAGAGCTTCTGGACAGGGAGATAATTCACCCCTCCACTTT.

The gene calls are TRBV9 and TRBJ2-3, with a weak D call TRBD1 (6 bases). The CDR3 is 15 amino acids. The germline CDR1 and CDR2 sequences are SGDLS and YYNGEE. Deletions cut 2 bases from V and 0 bases from J, with 10 bases between. CDR3 loop: CASSVGQSSTDTQYF. DNA for the CDR3: TGTGCCAGCAGCGTCGGACAGTCTAGCACAGATACGCAGTATTTT.

The gene calls are TRBV11-2 and TRBJ2-7; D is undetermined. V was pared by 0 bases and J by 2 bases, with 5 bases between. CDR1 is SGHAT, CDR2 FQNNGV, per germline. The CDR3 spans 13 residues. The CDR3 DNA follows: TGTGCCAGCAGCTTAGAGTACACCTACGAGCAGTACTTC. Residues: CASSLEYTYEQYF.

The genes are TRBV27 and TRBJ2-7, with D perhaps given as TRBD1 or TRBD2 (6 bases each). Germline V gene data show CDR1 as MNHEY and CDR2 as SMNVEV (reference sequence). The CDR3 sequence is 15 residues long. V lost 4 bases, J lost 3 bases, and 16 bases lay in between. The CDR3 bases are TGTGCCAGCAGTTGGCCCTGGGGGGCGGGCTACGAGCAGTACTTC. It yields the protein CASSWPWGAGYEQYF.

The V and J genes are TRBV24-1 and TRBJ2-1; TRBD1 matches 8 bases. This CDR3 contains 17 residues. Germline CDR1 and CDR2: KGHDR and SFDVKD. V trimming: 8 bases; J trimming: 1 base; junction bases outside the gene matches: 12. CDR3 bases: TGTGCCACCACCTCCCTTGAGACAGGGGAATCCTACAATGAGCAGTTCTTC. Protein sequence: CATTSLETGESYNEQFF.

The chain couples TRBV7-2 to TRBJ2-7, with D possibly called TRBD1 or TRBD2 (6 bases each). Germline loops: CDR1 SGHTA, CDR2 FQGNSA. V was trimmed by 3 bases and J by 2 bases, leaving 14 bases between them. CDR3 length: 15 amino acids. The CDR3 sequence is CASSFGGTFPYEQYF. The CDR3 DNA sequence: TGTGCCAGCAGCTTCGGGGGCACATTCCCCTACGAGCAGTACTTC. The entire variable domain, with the rest obtained from reference TRBV7-2 and TRBJ2-7, is as follows: GAGVSQSPSNKVTEKGKDVELRCDPISGHTALYWYRQSLGQGLEFLIYFQGNSAPDKSGLPSDRFSAERTGGSVSTLTIQRTQQEDSAVYLCASSFGGTFPYEQYFGPGTRLTVT.

The chain combines TRBV4-1 with TRBJ2-1; 9 positions agree with TRBD1. The trim removed 4 bases at V and 3 bases at J, leaving 10 bases unmatched. This CDR3 has 17 residues. The germline V gene encodes CDR1 MGHRA and CDR2 YSYEKL. The CDR3 DNA sequence: TGCGCCAGCAGCCCTCGGACAGGGGTTGGGGACTACAATGAGCAGTTCTTC. Translated, it gives CASSPRTGVGDYNEQFF.

This chain uses TRBV5-1 with TRBJ1-4; D gene unclear. Germline V gives CDR1 SGHRS, CDR2 YFSETQ. V lost 4 bases to trimming and J lost 8 bases, with 15 bases between them. This CDR3 is built from 14 residues. CDR3 sequence (DNA): TGCGCCAGCAGCCCCGGCGGCGCGGGGGAAAAACTGTTTTTT. It translates to CASSPGGAGEKLFF.

The chain carries TRBV20-1 and TRBJ1-5, with D possibly being TRBD1 (5 bases). CDR3 length: 13 residues. CDR1 is DFQATT, CDR2 SNEGSKA, per germline (reference sequence). The ends were cut back, 5 bases at V and 3 bases at J, with 11 bases in the middle. The CDR3 nucleotides are TGCAGTGCTCCCGCGGGGGACAATCAGCCCCAGCATTTT. Its translation: CSAPAGDNQPQHF.

This clonotype was recorded a few times. The J gene is TRBJ2-7, the V gene TRBV20-1; the D is unclear. CDR1 and CDR2 (germline): DFQATT, SNEGSKA (reference sequence). The CDR3 consists of 15 residues. V lost 5 bases and J 2 bases, leaving 19 bases between the germline ends. CDR3 loop: CSAPPHGSLPYEQYF. The CDR3 region has the DNA TGCAGTGCTCCCCCCCACGGGTCTCTCCCCTACGAGCAGTACTTC.

This clonotype was seen more than once but under ten times. The chain recombines TRBV11-2 with TRBJ2-3; tentatively, D is TRBD1 or TRBD2 (9 bases each). V was shortened by 3 bases and J by 4 bases, with 29 bases between the two germline ends. CDR3 length: 20 residues. Germline CDR1 is SGHAT and CDR2 is FQNNGV. The CDR3 here is CASSFSWDRELLAGPDTQYF. As DNA, the CDR3 is TGTGCCAGCAGCTTTAGTTGGGACAGGGAGTTACTAGCGGGCCCAGATACGCAGTATTTT.

This clonotype has just a few counts. Germline and junction disagree at one end, which may indicate a read error. V and J are TRBV4-1 and TRBJ2-7; D is undetermined. Germline V gene data show CDR1 as MGHRA and CDR2 as YSYEKL. The CDR3 runs to 15 residues. CDR3 sequence (DNA): TGCGCCAGCAGCCAAGATGAGGTCGGAAGCTACGCGCAGTACTTC. It encodes CASSQDEVGSYAQYF.

This sequence joins TRBV7-9 and TRBJ2-7, with 7 bases matching TRBD1. The CDR3 runs to 13 residues. V lost 4 bases and J lost 9; bases outside the gene matches: 9. Germline CDR1 and CDR2: SEHNR and FQNEAQ (reference sequence). CDR3 sequence: CASSSDRDRVQYF. CDR3 DNA sequence: TGTGCCAGCAGCTCGGACCGAGACAGGGTGCAGTACTTC.

This clonotype has ten or more counts. The genes are TRBV30 and TRBJ2-1, with 8 bases aligning to TRBD1. After removal of 8 bases from V and 8 bases from J, the junction contained 11 bases not matched to a gene. Germline V gives CDR1 GTSNPN, CDR2 SVGIG (reference sequence). The length of the CDR3 is 13 residues. The CDR3: CALDRGTGYEQFF. CDR3 nucleotide sequence: TGTGCCCTTGACAGGGGCACAGGGTATGAGCAGTTCTTC.

CDR3 region: CASSPRTGEAFF. CDR3 in DNA: TGTGCCAGCAGCCCGCGGACAGGGGAAGCTTTCTTT. The chain joins TRBV7-9 to TRBJ1-1, with 8 bases matching TRBD1. In germline, CDR1 is SEHNR, CDR2 FQNEAQ (reference sequence). The CDR3 length is 12 residues. V was clipped by 5 bases and J by 8 bases; unmatched bases: 4.

The chain links TRBV7-2 to TRBJ2-1; D may be TRBD1 (5 bases). The germline CDR1 and CDR2 sequences are SGHTA and FQGNSA. With 5 bases removed from V and 3 bases from J, the gap between germline ends came to 14 bases. The CDR3 extends over 15 amino acids. CDR3 amino acids: CASSHKGFNYNEQFF. The DNA for the CDR3 is TGTGCCAGCAGCCACAAGGGGTTTAACTACAATGAGCAGTTCTTC.

This clonotype was recorded a few times. The chain joins TRBV12-3 or TRBV12-4 to TRBJ2-7; 7 bases are a match to TRBD1. The length of the CDR3 is 13 residues. V shed 6 bases and J 1 base; nucleotides not matched to a gene: 3. This chain's CDR3 is CASRQTGSYEQYF. CDR3 sequence (DNA): TGTGCCAGCAGGCAGACAGGGTCCTACGAGCAGTACTTC.

This clonotype has just a few counts. The V gene is TRBV7-3, the J gene TRBJ1-1; a possible D gene is TRBD1 (5 bases). CDR1 is SGHTA and CDR2 is FQGTGA in the germline V gene. There are 14 residues in the CDR3. Trimming pared 1 base from V and 5 bases from J, leaving 11 bases between. Here the CDR3 DNA reads TGTGCCAGCAGCTTAATAGGCAGGGAGACTGAAGCTTTCTTT. This gives the protein CASSLIGRETEAFF.

This clonotype was seen more than once but under ten times. The V and J genes are TRBV4-2 and TRBJ2-4; 11 bases are shared with TRBD2. Trimming cost V 0 bases and J 7 bases; bases outside gene matches: 11. This CDR3 spans 18 amino acids. Germline V gene data show CDR1 as LGHNA and CDR2 as YNFKEQ. The CDR3 DNA sequence: TGTGCCAGCAGCCAAGATCGTAGCGGGGGGGCAGGTTGGAACATTCAGTACTTC. Protein: CASSQDRSGGAGWNIQYF.

V gene TRBV5-6 combines with J gene TRBJ1-1, with D uncertain. Germline values: CDR1 SGHDT, CDR2 YYEEEE. The CDR3 sequence is 12 residues long. The ends were cut back, 1 base at V and 3 bases at J, with 4 bases in the middle. The CDR3 here is CASSLLDTEAFF. The CDR3 DNA reads TGTGCCAGCAGCTTGTTGGACACTGAAGCTTTCTTT.

The chain is built from TRBV2 and TRBJ2-5; 12 bases agree with TRBD2. This CDR3 has 15 residues. Losses at the gene ends were 8 bases for V and 5 bases for J; bases not matched to a gene: 9. The germline V gene has CDR1 SNHLY and CDR2 FYNNEI. The DNA for the CDR3 is TGTGCCAGCCTCCTCCTTGGACTAGCGGGGGAGACCCAGTACTTC. This encodes CASLLLGLAGETQYF.

This clonotype was observed many times. V usage is TRBV7-2 and J usage is TRBJ1-6; the D gene is possibly TRBD1 (5 bases). This CDR3 is built from 14 residues. Trimming cost V 0 bases and J 11 bases, with 11 bases left between them. The germline V gene has CDR1 SGHTA and CDR2 FQGNSA. This chain's CDR3 is CASSLAPKTAPLHF. The CDR3 DNA reads TGTGCCAGCAGCTTAGCGCCGAAGACAGCACCCCTCCACTTT.

Many counts were recorded for this clonotype. This chain uses TRBV4-1 with TRBJ2-7; 7 bases map to TRBD1. The CDR3 is 17 amino acids. Unmatched junction bases numbered 9, after V lost 1 base and J lost 0 bases. The germline V gene encodes CDR1 MGHRA and CDR2 YSYEKL. The CDR3 DNA reads as TGCGCCAGCAGCCAAGTTGGACAGGCGAAGGCCTCCTACGAGCAGTACTTC. Protein: CASSQVGQAKASYEQYF.

Concerning this clonotype: Relative to the germline gene, one junction end is altered; a read error may explain this. V usage is TRBV11-2 and J usage is TRBJ2-7; tentatively, D is TRBD1 (7 bases). Germline V gene data show CDR1 as SGHAT and CDR2 as FQNNGV. The CDR3 length is 12 residues. CDR3 amino acids: CASSFPQGGLDF. CDR3 nucleotide sequence: TGTGCCAGCAGCTTCCCCCAGGGGGGATTGGACTTC.

This chain joins TRBV11-1 and TRBJ2-1; D perhaps matches TRBD2 (9 bases). The germline CDR1 and CDR2 sequences are SGHAT and FQDESV (reference sequence). The CDR3 is made up of 20 amino acids. V was clipped by 0 bases and J by 8 bases, with 29 bases between them. The CDR3 reads CASSLAGTGRLADPGDEQFF. The DNA of the CDR3 is TGTGCCAGCAGCTTAGCGGGGACAGGTAGACTAGCGGACCCAGGGGATGAGCAGTTCTTC. The whole variable domain, filled in from reference TRBV11-1 and TRBJ2-1, reads EAEVAQSPRYKITEKSQAVAFWCDPISGHATLYWYRQILGQGPELLVQFQDESVVDDSQLPKDRFSAERLKGVDSTLKIQPAELGDSAMYLCASSLAGTGRLADPGDEQFFGPGTRLTVL.

This clonotype showed up many times. J is TRBJ2-1 and V is TRBV5-1; 9 bases map to TRBD2. The germline CDR1 and CDR2 sequences are SGHRS and YFSETQ. The V gene end was trimmed by 0 bases and the J gene end by 6 bases; junction bases not matched to a gene: 4. CDR3 length: 15 amino acids. The CDR3 sequence is CASSLGSSGTNEQFF. For the CDR3, the DNA is TGCGCCAGCAGCTTGGGGTCTAGCGGGACCAATGAGCAGTTCTTC.

This clonotype was recorded a few times. The rearrangement joins TRBV12-3 or TRBV12-4 to TRBJ2-7; 9 bases line up with TRBD2. The CDR3 consists of 15 residues. J lost 2 bases, V lost 5 bases, and 7 bases had no gene match. CDR3 bases: TGTGCCAGCAGTCTCGGACTAGCGTTCACCTACGAGCAGTACTTC. It specifies CASSLGLAFTYEQYF.